The 24 T cell receptor beta chains below come from one sample, sequenced in a study of T cells after yellow fever vaccination. TCRdb re-called the 5' RACE reads through MiXCR, storing one row per CDR3 protein. Among hundreds of thousands of distinct CDR3 sequences, about 5.2% were seen once, and the ten largest hold approximately 3.5%. The specimen was CD4+ T cells sorted from PBMCs, collected on the day of the yellow fever booster vaccination. These receptors were taken from a young man who received the YFV17D yellow fever vaccine.

In this sample, this clonotype turned up a few times. This chain joins TRBV7-9 and TRBJ1-6; 7 nucleotides match TRBD1. With V trimmed by 3 bases and J by 10 bases, 6 bases remained unmatched. The germline gives CDR1 SEHNR, CDR2 FQNEAQ (reference sequence). This CDR3 comprises 14 residues. CDR3 region: CASSFTGVGSPLHF. The CDR3 DNA reads TGTGCCAGCAGCTTCACAGGGGTAGGGTCACCCCTCCACTTT.

As to this clonotype: A much more abundant neighbour one base away suggests this may be a read error. This chain connects TRBV5-1 to TRBJ2-1, with 7 bases that match TRBD1. Germline V gene sequence: CDR1 SGHRS, CDR2 YFSETQ. The CDR3 consists of 13 residues. V shed 4 bases, J shed 10 bases, and the junction held 8 bases outside the gene matches. The CDR3 DNA sequence: TGCGCCAGCAGCAAGGACAGGCAAGGGGAGCAGTTCTTC. It translates to CASSKDRQGEQFF.

Ten or more counts support this clonotype. The chain joins TRBV12-3 or TRBV12-4 to TRBJ2-4, with unresolved D. CDR3 length: 12 amino acids. Trimming removed 7 bases at V and 8 bases at J, with 12 bases between. The CDR3 DNA follows: TGTGCCAGCACCCAGGACCGGCACATTCAGTACTTC. This translates into CASTQDRHIQYF.

The sample holds many counts of this clonotype. The J gene is TRBJ2-3, the V gene TRBV15; 9 bases align to TRBD2. Germline CDR1 and CDR2: LNHNV and YYDKDF (reference sequence). Losses at the gene ends were 2 bases for V and 1 base for J; bases not matched to a gene: 7. CDR3 length: 17 residues. CDR3 DNA sequence: TGTGCCACCAGCAGATCAATAGCGGGGGAGGGCACAGATACGCAGTATTTT. The encoded protein is CATSRSIAGEGTDTQYF.

This clonotype was picked up one time. Since a much larger clone is just one base distant, this may be a read error. The chain's CDR3 is CASSLASAGWSGYSF. CDR3 bases: TGTGCCAGCAGCTTAGCGTCGGCGGGTTGGAGTGGCTACTCCTTC. The chain is built from TRBV7-2 and TRBJ1-2; D remains unclear. The length of the CDR3 is 15 residues. Germline V gives CDR1 SGHTA, CDR2 FQGNSA.

This clonotype was seen more than once but under ten times. The CDR3 sequence: CASSLSGGLGTQYF. For the CDR3, the DNA is TGTGCCAGCAGCTTATCGGGGGGGCTGGGGACCCAGTACTTC. The chain recombines TRBV7-2 with TRBJ2-5; 8 nucleotides align to TRBD2. This CDR3 region has 14 residues. The germline CDR1 and CDR2 sequences are SGHTA and FQGNSA. Unmatched junction bases numbered 6, after V lost 2 bases and J lost 7 bases.

This clonotype was counted ten times or more. The V call is TRBV5-1, the J call TRBJ1-2; D is possibly TRBD1 (6 bases). CDR3 length: 14 residues. Germline V gene sequence: CDR1 SGHRS, CDR2 YFSETQ. Trimming took off 4 bases at V and 8 bases at J, with 18 bases between the two ends. The CDR3 bases are TGCGCCAGCAGCCCAGAACAGGGAGTAGGCGGCTACACCTTC. Its protein is CASSPEQGVGGYTF.

The CDR3 is CASSLASTELWGYTF. DNA for the CDR3: TGCGCCAGCAGCTTGGCTTCGACGGAGCTATGGGGCTACACCTTC. The chain recombines TRBV5-1 with TRBJ1-2; D gene unclear. The V end was cut by 0 bases, the J end by 8 bases, with 17 bases between. This CDR3 contains 15 residues. Germline V lookup: CDR1 SGHRS, CDR2 YFSETQ.

The chain joins TRBV5-1 to TRBJ2-2; 10 bases agree with TRBD2. Per germline, CDR1 SGHRS and CDR2 YFSETQ. CDR3 size: 16 residues. V lost 6 bases and J lost 1; bases outside the gene matches: 6. The CDR3 nucleotides are TGCGCCAGCATCCTCGGGACTAGCGAGAACACCGGGGAGCTGTTTTTT. It yields the protein CASILGTSENTGELFF.

This clonotype was observed a handful of times. V gene TRBV12-3 or TRBV12-4 combines with J gene TRBJ2-4; the D is unclear. Deletions cut 2 bases from V and 3 bases from J, with 5 bases between. This CDR3 is built from 13 residues. CDR3 residues: CASSLSVKNIQYF. The DNA of the CDR3 is TGTGCCAGCAGTTTAAGTGTCAAAAACATTCAGTACTTC.

This clonotype was counted many times. The rearrangement links TRBV30 to TRBJ2-5; D remains ambiguous. The CDR3 consists of 14 residues. Germline CDR1 is GTSNPN and CDR2 is SVGIG (reference sequence). Trimming left V 1 base short and J 5 bases short, with 14 bases between. This chain's CDR3 is CAWSGIGVRETQYF. The CDR3 coding sequence is TGTGCCTGGAGTGGGATTGGGGTTAGGGAGACCCAGTACTTC.

The chain carries TRBV5-4 and TRBJ2-2; maybe TRBD2 (5 bases). There are 16 residues in the CDR3. From germline, CDR1 is SGHNT and CDR2 YYREEE (reference sequence). V shed 5 bases and J shed 2 bases, with 16 bases lying between them. In DNA, the CDR3 is TGTGCCAGCAGTTTCGGACTGGGGTTCAACACCGGGGAGCTGTTTTTT. Its protein product is CASSFGLGFNTGELFF.

The V and J genes are TRBV20-1 and TRBJ1-2, with TRBD1 matching 7 bases. The V gene's germline CDR1 is DFQATT and CDR2 SNEGSKA (reference sequence). The length of the CDR3 is 12 residues. Trimming cost V 6 bases and J 8 bases; bases outside gene matches: 9. CDR3 residues: CSATDRVAGYTF. The CDR3 nucleotides read TGCAGTGCCACCGACAGGGTGGCAGGCTACACCTTC.

The chain carries TRBV15 and TRBJ2-1; 9 bases fit TRBD1. CDR1 and CDR2 from the germline V gene are LNHNV and YYDKDF (reference sequence). This CDR3 spans 16 amino acids. Germline trimming cut 2 bases from V and 4 bases from J; bases unmatched to any gene: 6. For the CDR3, the DNA is TGTGCCACCAGCAGAACTTCCGGGACAGGGTACAATGAGCAGTTCTTC. It encodes CATSRTSGTGYNEQFF.

This clonotype turned up a few times. V gene TRBV6-5 combines with J gene TRBJ2-7; tentative D call: TRBD1 (5 bases). V was trimmed by 8 bases and J by 0 bases, leaving 14 bases between them. The V gene's germline CDR1 is MNHEY and CDR2 SVGAGI. The CDR3 sequence is 14 residues long. The CDR3 coding sequence is TGTGCCAGCGGGGCCGGATCCCTCTCCTACGAGCAGTACTTC. It is translated as CASGAGSLSYEQYF.

The chain has TRBV10-2 and TRBJ2-7; D ambiguous. V lost 10 bases to trimming and J lost 0 bases, with 10 bases between them. Per germline, CDR1 WSHSY and CDR2 SAAADI. CDR3 length: 12 amino acids. CDR3 loop: CATGRPSYEQYF. The CDR3 DNA is TGCGCCACTGGGCGGCCCTCCTACGAGCAGTACTTC.

Written as DNA, the CDR3 is TGTGCCAGCAGCTTAACTGCCACTAGCACAGATACGCAGTATTTT. Its protein is CASSLTATSTDTQYF. This rearrangement joins TRBV7-9 to TRBJ2-3; D not certain. In germline, CDR1 is SEHNR, CDR2 FQNEAQ (reference sequence). The V and J ends lost 2 bases and 0 bases respectively, with 9 bases between them. This CDR3 comprises 15 residues.

Comment on this clonotype: At one end, the junction sequence differs from germline, possibly due to a read error. The rearrangement links TRBV4-1 to TRBJ2-2; D unclear. Germline lookup yields CDR1 MGHRA and CDR2 YSYEKL. This CDR3 comprises 14 residues. Written as DNA, the CDR3 is TGCGCCAGCAGCCAAGATACGAACATCGGGGAGCTGTTTTTT. Its protein product is CASSQDTNIGELFF.

The gene calls are TRBV5-6 and TRBJ2-2; unclear D gene. CDR3 size: 16 residues. V was cut by 4 bases and J by 0 bases, with 13 bases left in between. CDR1 is SGHDT and CDR2 is YYEEEE in the germline V gene. Here the CDR3 reads CASSELGMTNTGELFF. The CDR3 DNA is TGTGCCAGCAGCGAGTTAGGGATGACGAACACCGGGGAGCTGTTTTTT. The variable domain in full, completed from reference TRBV5-6 and TRBJ2-2, reads DAGVTQSPTHLIKTRGQQVTLRCSPKSGHDTVSWYQQALGQGPQFIFQYYEEEERQRGNFPDRFSGHQFPNYSSELNVNALLLGDSALYLCASSELGMTNTGELFFGEGSRLTVL.

There are a few counts of this clonotype. V is TRBV9 and J is TRBJ2-5, with a weak D call TRBD1 (5 bases). The CDR3 extends over 14 amino acids. Germline values: CDR1 SGDLS, CDR2 YYNGEE. V shed 0 bases and J shed 2 bases, with 8 bases lying between them. Here the CDR3 DNA reads TGTGCCAGCAGCGTAGGACAGCGTCAAGAGACCCAGTACTTC. Amino acids: CASSVGQRQETQYF.

This clonotype was counted at least ten times. This chain links TRBV5-1 with TRBJ2-2, with D maybe TRBD1 (6 bases). The CDR3 spans 15 residues. Trimming took 5 bases from V and 0 from J, leaving 11 bases between them. Germline lookup yields CDR1 SGHRS and CDR2 YFSETQ. The CDR3 protein is CASRYRTANTGELFF. CDR3 DNA sequence: TGCGCCAGCAGGTACAGGACAGCGAACACCGGGGAGCTGTTTTTT.

The chain employs TRBV5-6 and TRBJ1-6, with D possibly being TRBD1 (5 bases). CDR1 and CDR2 from the germline V gene are SGHDT and YYEEEE. Trimming took 2 bases from V and 7 from J, leaving 10 bases between them. The CDR3 is 14 amino acids. The DNA of the CDR3 is TGTGCCAGCAGCTTCGGACGGGGGAATTCACCCCTCCACTTT. The encoded protein is CASSFGRGNSPLHF.

This clonotype was counted ten times or more. This chain uses TRBV5-6 with TRBJ1-4; D remains unclear. Trimming left V 0 bases short and J 5 bases short, with 14 bases between. This CDR3 region has 16 residues. Germline V gene data show CDR1 as SGHDT and CDR2 as YYEEEE. The CDR3 protein is CASSLAPGSPNEKLFF. In DNA, the CDR3 is TGTGCCAGCAGCTTGGCGCCCGGGTCGCCGAATGAAAAACTGTTTTTT. The full variable domain, in which reference TRBV5-6 and TRBJ1-4 provide the parts outside the CDR3, is DAGVTQSPTHLIKTRGQQVTLRCSPKSGHDTVSWYQQALGQGPQFIFQYYEEEERQRGNFPDRFSGHQFPNYSSELNVNALLLGDSALYLCASSLAPGSPNEKLFFGSGTQLSVL.

The CDR3 DNA follows: TGTGCCTCGACTCCGGGCCAAAGTGAGGGCACTGAAGCTTTCTTT. Protein sequence: CASTPGQSEGTEAFF. This rearrangement joins TRBV9 to TRBJ1-1; D not certain. Looked up from germline, CDR1 is SGDLS and CDR2 is YYNGEE. This CDR3 has 15 amino acids. V was trimmed by 10 bases and J by 4 bases, leaving 23 bases between them. Based on the CDR3 plus reference TRBV9 and TRBJ1-1, the full variable domain is DSGVTQTPKHLITATGQRVTLRCSPRSGDLSVYWYQQSLDQGLQFLIQYYNGEERAKGNILERFSAQQFPDLHSELNLSSLELGDSALYFCASTPGQSEGTEAFFGQGTRLTVV.